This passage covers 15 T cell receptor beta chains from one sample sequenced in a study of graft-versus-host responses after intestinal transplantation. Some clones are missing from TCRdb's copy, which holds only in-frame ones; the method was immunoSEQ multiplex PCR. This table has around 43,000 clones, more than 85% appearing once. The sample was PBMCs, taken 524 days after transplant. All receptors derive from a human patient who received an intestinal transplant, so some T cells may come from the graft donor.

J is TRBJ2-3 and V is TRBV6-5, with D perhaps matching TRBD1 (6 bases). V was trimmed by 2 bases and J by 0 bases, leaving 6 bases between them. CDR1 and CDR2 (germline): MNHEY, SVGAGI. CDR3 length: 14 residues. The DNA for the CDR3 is TGTGCCAGCAGTTACACAGGGAGCACAGATACGCAGTATTTT. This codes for CASSYTGSTDTQYF.

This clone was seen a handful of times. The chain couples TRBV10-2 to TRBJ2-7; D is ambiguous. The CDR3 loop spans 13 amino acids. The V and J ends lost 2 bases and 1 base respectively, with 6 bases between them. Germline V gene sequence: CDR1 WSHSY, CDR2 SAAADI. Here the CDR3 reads CASSEVRSYEQYF. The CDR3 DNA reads TGCGCCAGCAGTGAGGTACGTTCCTACGAGCAGTACTTC.

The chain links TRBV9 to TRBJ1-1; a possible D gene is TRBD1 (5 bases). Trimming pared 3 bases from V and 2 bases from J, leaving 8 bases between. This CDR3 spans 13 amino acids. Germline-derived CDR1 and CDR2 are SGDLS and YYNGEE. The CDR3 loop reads CASSDRLNTEAFF. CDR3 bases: TGTGCCAGCAGCGACAGGCTCAACACTGAAGCTTTCTTT.

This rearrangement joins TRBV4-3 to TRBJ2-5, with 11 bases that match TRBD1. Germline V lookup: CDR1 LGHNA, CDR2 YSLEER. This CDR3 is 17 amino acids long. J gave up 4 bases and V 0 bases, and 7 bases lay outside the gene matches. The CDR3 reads CASSQDMGTGGRETQYF. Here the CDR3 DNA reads TGCGCCAGCAGCCAAGACATGGGGACAGGGGGAAGAGAGACCCAGTACTTC.

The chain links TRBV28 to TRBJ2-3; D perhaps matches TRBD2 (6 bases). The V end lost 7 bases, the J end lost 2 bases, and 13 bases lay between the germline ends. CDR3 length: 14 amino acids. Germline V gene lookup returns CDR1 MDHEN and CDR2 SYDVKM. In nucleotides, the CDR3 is TGTGCCAGCAAATCCGGGAGTATCACAGATACGCAGTATTTT. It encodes CASKSGSITDTQYF.

CDR3 bases: TGTGCCAGCAGACAGAGACAGGGTGTGAGCAATCAGCCCCAGCATTTT. Translating gives CASRQRQGVSNQPQHF. The chain joins TRBV6-6 to TRBJ1-5; 7 positions agree with TRBD1. Per the germline V gene, CDR1 is MNHNY and CDR2 is SVGAGI (reference sequence). After removal of 6 bases from V and 1 base from J, the junction contained 9 bases not matched to a gene. The CDR3 totals 16 residues.

CDR3 sequence (DNA): TGTGCCAGCTCACCGAGCTTAGCGGGAGCCAAGGAGACCCAGTACTTC. It translates to CASSPSLAGAKETQYF. The chain carries TRBV18 and TRBJ2-5, with 9 bases fitting TRBD2. V lost 3 bases, J lost 5 bases, and 10 bases stayed unmatched. The germline gives CDR1 KGHSH, CDR2 LQKENI. CDR3 length: 16 amino acids.

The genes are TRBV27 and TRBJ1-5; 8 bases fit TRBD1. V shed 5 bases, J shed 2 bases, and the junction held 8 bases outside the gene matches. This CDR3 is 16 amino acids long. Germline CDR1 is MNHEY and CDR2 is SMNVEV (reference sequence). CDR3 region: CASSPWTGNGNQPQHF. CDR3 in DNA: TGTGCCAGCAGTCCATGGACAGGGAACGGCAATCAGCCCCAGCATTTT.

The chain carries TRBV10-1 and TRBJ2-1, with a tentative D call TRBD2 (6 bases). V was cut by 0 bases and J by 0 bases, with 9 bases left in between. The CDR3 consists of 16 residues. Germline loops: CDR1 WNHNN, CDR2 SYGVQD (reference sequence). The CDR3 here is CASSESRGSSYNEQFF. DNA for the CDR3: TGCGCCAGCAGTGAGTCCCGGGGGAGCTCCTACAATGAGCAGTTCTTC.

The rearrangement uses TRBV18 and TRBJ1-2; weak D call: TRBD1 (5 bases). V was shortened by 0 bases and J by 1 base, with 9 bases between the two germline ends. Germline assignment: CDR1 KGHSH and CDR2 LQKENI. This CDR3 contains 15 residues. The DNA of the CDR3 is TGTGCCAGCTCACCACCCGGCAGGGTTAACTATGGCTACACCTTC. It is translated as CASSPPGRVNYGYTF.

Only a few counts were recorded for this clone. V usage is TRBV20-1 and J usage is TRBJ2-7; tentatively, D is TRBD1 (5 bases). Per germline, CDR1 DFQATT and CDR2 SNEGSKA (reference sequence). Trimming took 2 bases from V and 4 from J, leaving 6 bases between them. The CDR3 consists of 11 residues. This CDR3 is CSARQGYEQYF. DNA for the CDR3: TGCAGTGCTAGACAGGGTTACGAGCAGTACTTC.

As DNA, the CDR3 is TGTGCCAGCAGCCAAGACAGGCTTAATTCACCCCTCCACTTT. This codes for CASSQDRLNSPLHF. The V call is TRBV7-2, the J call TRBJ1-6; maybe TRBD1 (6 bases). The length of the CDR3 is 14 residues. Germline CDR1 is SGHTA and CDR2 is FQGNSA. V dropped 5 bases and J dropped 6 bases, with 11 bases sitting between them.

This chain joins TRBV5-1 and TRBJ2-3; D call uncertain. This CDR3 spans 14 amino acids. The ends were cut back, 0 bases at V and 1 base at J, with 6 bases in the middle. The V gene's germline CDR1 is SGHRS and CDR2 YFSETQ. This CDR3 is CASSLVRGTDTQYF. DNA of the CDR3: TGCGCCAGCAGCTTGGTTCGGGGCACAGATACGCAGTATTTT.

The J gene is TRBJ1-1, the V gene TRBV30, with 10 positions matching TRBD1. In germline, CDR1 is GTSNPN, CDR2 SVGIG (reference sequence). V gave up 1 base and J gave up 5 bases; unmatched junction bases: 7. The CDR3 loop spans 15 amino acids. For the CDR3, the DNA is TGTGCCTGGAGTGGCGGGACAGGGGAGTGGACTGAAGCTTTCTTT. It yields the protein CAWSGGTGEWTEAFF.

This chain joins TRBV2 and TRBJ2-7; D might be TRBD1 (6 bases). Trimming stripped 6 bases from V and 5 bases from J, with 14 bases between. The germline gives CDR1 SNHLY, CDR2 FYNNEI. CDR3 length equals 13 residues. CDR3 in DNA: TGTGCCAGCAGGTCGACAGGTTCCCACGAGCAGTACTTC. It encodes CASRSTGSHEQYF.